A few counts support the clone carrying this TCR beta chain. Time point denoted: newly diagnosed GD, antithyroid drugs for less than 3 months. Isolated PBMC RNA provided the starting material for the TCR library. Trimming stripped 4 bases from V and 0 bases from J, with 23 bases between. The CDR3 spans 20 residues. Germline V gene data show CDR1 as SGDLS and CDR2 as YYNGEE. This entry belongs to a study of regulatory T cells in long-lasting Graves disease. Arm-PCR of CDR3 regions and iRepertoire HTBI primers were the basis on which TCR beta libraries were built. TCRdb used MiXCR to reprocess the multiplex PCR reads, holding one entry per CDR3 protein. Of hundreds of thousands of distinct CDR3 sequences in the sample, roughly 17% were seen once. In addition, the sample was reused for a study of T cells in Graves' hyperthyroidism and ophthalmopathy.

The chain couples TRBV9 to TRBJ2-6; D is unresolved. Sequenced material: peripheral blood mononuclear cells (PBMCs), taken at new diagnosis, from a patient treated with antithyroid drugs. The TCR originated in a man aged 35 to 55 with Graves disease. CDR3 DNA sequence: TGTGCCAGCAGCTCCCAACCGGCAATTAGGGCCAGCTCTGGGGCCAACGTCCTGACTTTC. Its protein is CASSSQPAIRASSGANVLTF. The complete variable domain, with remaining parts taken from reference TRBV9 and TRBJ2-6, reads DSGVTQTPKHLITATGQRVTLRCSPRSGDLSVYWYQQSLDQGLQFLIQYYNGEERAKGNILERFSAQQFPDLHSELNLSSLELGDSALYFCASSSQPAIRASSGANVLTFGAGSRLTVL.